This T cell receptor (beta chain) was identified during a study of CD8 T cells in ankylosing spondylitis. The study's findings and limits: Matched synovial fluid from ankylosing spondylitis patients was reported to be enriched for disease-linked clones. In peripheral blood, disease-linked CD8+ clones occurred at relatively low frequencies. One TCR beta motif, made up of seven to nine highly homologous variants, appeared characteristic of ankylosing spondylitis blood.

Researchers built TCR beta libraries using quantitative 5'-RACE with molecular barcodes. TCRdb fed the 5' RACE reads into MiXCR, producing one record per CDR3 protein. The sample yields a few hundred thousand distinct CDR3 sequences, 15% to 20% seen once. This CDR3 is 15 amino acids long. Germline loops: CDR1 SGHVS, CDR2 FQNEAQ. Trimming cost V 1 base and J 3 bases, with 10 bases left between them. A note on this clonotype: Its antigen is still unknown.

This rearrangement joins TRBV7-8 to TRBJ1-5, with D possibly TRBD1 on 6 matching bases. The sample consisted of blood, either unsorted or a sorted T cell fraction (not recorded which). The sequence derives from a male donor with ankylosing spondylitis or in good health (not recorded which). In nucleotides, the CDR3 is TGTGCCAGCAGCTTAGGGGGGGCCACCAATCAGCCCCAGCATTTT. This gives the protein CASSLGGATNQPQHF.